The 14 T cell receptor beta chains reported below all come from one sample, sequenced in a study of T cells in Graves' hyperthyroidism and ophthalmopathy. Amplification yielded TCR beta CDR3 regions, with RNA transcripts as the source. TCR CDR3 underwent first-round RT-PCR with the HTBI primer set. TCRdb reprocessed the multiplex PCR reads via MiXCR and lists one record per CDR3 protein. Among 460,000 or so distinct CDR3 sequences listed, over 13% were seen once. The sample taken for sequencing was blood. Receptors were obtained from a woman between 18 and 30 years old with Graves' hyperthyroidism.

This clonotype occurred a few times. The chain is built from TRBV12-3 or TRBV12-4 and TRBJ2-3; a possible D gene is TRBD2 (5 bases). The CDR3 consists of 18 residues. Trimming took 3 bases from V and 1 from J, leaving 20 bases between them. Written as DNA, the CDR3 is TGTGCCAGCAGTTTTTACGGGATAGGCCTTAGGCGCACAGATACGCAGTATTTT. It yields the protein CASSFYGIGLRRTDTQYF.

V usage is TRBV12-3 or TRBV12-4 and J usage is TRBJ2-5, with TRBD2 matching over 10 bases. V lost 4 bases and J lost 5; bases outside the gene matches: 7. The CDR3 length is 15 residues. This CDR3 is CASSSKTSGPETQYF. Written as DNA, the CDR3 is TGTGCCAGCAGTTCGAAGACTAGCGGGCCTGAGACCCAGTACTTC.

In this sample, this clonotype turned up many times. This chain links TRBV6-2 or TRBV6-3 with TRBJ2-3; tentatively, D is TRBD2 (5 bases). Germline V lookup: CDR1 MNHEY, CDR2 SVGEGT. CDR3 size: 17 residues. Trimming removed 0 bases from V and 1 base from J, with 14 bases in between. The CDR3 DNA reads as TGTGCCAGCAGTTACTCGAAGAGGCTCGGGGGCACAGATACGCAGTATTTT. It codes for CASSYSKRLGGTDTQYF.

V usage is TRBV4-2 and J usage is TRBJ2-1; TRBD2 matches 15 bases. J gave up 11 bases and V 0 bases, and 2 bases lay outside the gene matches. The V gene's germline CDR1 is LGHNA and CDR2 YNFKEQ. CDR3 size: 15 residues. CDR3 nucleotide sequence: TGTGCCAGCAGCCAAGAGGGGACTAGCGGGAGGCAGCAGTTCTTC. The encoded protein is CASSQEGTSGRQQFF.

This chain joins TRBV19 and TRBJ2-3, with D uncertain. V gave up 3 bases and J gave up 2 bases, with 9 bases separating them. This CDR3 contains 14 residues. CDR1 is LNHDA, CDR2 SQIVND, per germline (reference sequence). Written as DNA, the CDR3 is TGTGCCAGTAGTATTATTGGCGACACAGATACGCAGTATTTT. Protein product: CASSIIGDTDTQYF.

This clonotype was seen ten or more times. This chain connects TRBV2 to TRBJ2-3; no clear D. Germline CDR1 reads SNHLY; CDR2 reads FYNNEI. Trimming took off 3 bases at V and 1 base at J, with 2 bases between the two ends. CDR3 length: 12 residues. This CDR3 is CASSDGTDTQYF. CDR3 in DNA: TGTGCCAGCAGTGATGGCACAGATACGCAGTATTTT.

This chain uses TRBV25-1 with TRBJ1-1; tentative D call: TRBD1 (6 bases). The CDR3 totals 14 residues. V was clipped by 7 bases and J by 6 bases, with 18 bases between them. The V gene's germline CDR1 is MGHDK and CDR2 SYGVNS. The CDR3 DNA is TGTGCCAGCATGGGGGGCATGGTTAAGTCTGAAGCTTTCTTT. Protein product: CASMGGMVKSEAFF.

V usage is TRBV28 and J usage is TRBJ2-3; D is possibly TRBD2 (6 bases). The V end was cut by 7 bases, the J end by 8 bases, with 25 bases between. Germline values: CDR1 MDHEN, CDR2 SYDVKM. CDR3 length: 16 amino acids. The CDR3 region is CASKPLRDLGSGTQYF. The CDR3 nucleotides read TGTGCCAGCAAACCCCTGCGGGACTTGGGGAGCGGTACGCAGTATTTT. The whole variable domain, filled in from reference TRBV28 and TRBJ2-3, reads DVKVTQSSRYLVKRTGEKVFLECVQDMDHENMFWYRQDPGLGLRLIYFSYDVKMKEKGDIPEGYSVSREKKERFSLILESASTNQTSMYLCASKPLRDLGSGTQYFGPGTRLTVL.

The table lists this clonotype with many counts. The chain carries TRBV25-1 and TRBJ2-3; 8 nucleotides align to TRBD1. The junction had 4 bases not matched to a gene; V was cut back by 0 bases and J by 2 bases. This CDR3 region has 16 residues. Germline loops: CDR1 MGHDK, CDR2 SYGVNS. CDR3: CASSEYQGANTDTQYF. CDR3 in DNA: TGTGCCAGCAGTGAATATCAGGGGGCCAACACAGATACGCAGTATTTT. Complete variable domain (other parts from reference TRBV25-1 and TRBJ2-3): EADIYQTPRYLVIGTGKKITLECSQTMGHDKMYWYQQDPGMELHLIHYSYGVNSTEKGDLSSESTVSRIRTEHFPLTLESARPSHTSQYLCASSEYQGANTDTQYFGPGTRLTVL.

For the CDR3, the DNA is TGTGCCAGCAGCCAAGCTTTGAGGGGGCTGAACACCGGGGAGCTGTTTTTT. Protein: CASSQALRGLNTGELFF. J is TRBJ2-2 and V is TRBV4-2, with 7 bases matching TRBD1. Germline CDR1 reads LGHNA; CDR2 reads YNFKEQ. CDR3 length equals 17 residues. V dropped 1 base and J dropped 1; count of bases not matched to a gene: 6.

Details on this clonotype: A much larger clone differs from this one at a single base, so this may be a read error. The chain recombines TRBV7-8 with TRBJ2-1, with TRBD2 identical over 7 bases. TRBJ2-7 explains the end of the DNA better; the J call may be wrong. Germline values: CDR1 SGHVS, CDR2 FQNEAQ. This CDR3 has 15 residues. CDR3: CASSLGEGTYNEQYF. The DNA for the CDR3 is TGTGCCAGCAGCTTAGGGGAGGGGACCTACAATGAGCAGTACTTC.

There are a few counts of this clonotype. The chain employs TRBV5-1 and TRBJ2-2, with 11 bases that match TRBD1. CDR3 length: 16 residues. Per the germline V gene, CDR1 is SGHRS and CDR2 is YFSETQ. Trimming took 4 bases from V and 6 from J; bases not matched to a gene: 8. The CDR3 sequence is CASSHGDRGVSGELFF. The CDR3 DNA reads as TGCGCCAGCAGCCACGGGGACAGGGGGGTTTCCGGGGAGCTGTTTTTT.

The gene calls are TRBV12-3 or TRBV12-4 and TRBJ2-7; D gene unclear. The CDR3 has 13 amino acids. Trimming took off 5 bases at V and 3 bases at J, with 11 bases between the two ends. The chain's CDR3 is CASSPQLFYEQYF. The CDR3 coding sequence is TGTGCCAGCAGTCCGCAGTTGTTCTACGAGCAGTACTTC.

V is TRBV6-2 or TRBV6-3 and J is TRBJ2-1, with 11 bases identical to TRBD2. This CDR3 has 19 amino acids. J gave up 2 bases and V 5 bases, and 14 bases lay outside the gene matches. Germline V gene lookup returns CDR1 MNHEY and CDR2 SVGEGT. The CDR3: CASSGLTSGTTGAYNEQFF. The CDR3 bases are TGTGCCAGCAGTGGCCTGACTAGCGGGACCACGGGGGCCTACAATGAGCAGTTCTTC.